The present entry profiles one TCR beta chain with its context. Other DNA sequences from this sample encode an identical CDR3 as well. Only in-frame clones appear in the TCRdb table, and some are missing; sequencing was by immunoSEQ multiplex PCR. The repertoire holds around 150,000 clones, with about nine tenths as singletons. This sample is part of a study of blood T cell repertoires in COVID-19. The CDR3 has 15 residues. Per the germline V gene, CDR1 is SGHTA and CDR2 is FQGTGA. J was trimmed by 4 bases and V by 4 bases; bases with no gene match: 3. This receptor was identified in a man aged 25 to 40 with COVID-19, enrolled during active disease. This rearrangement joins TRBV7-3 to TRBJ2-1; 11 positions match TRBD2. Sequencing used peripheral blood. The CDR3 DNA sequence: TGTGCCAGCAGCTCCGGGACTAGCGGATACAATGAGCAGTTCTTC. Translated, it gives CASSSGTSGYNEQFF.